The 9 T cell receptor beta chains listed next were all sequenced from one sample in a study of T cell responses to AZD1222 COVID-19 vaccine. TCRdb's table, derived via immunoSEQ multiplex PCR, lists solely in-frame clones and lacks some. The sample records 110,000 to 150,000 clones, around 94% being singletons. The specimen comprised peripheral blood, sampled after recovery from COVID-19. The receptors come from an adult who had recovered from COVID-19.

J is TRBJ1-6 and V is TRBV5-1; D gene unclear. The V and J ends lost 1 base and 5 bases respectively, with 19 bases between them. CDR3 length: 18 residues. In germline, CDR1 is SGHRS, CDR2 YFSETQ. Here the CDR3 DNA reads TGCGCCAGCAGCTTGTCTGCCCGGAGCGGGGTCAATAATTCACCCCTCCACTTT. Amino acids: CASSLSARSGVNNSPLHF.

This sequence joins TRBV4-2 and TRBJ1-3, with D unclear. The CDR3 runs to 16 residues. Trimming left V 0 bases short and J 0 bases short, with 9 bases between. The V gene's germline CDR1 is LGHNA and CDR2 YNFKEQ. The CDR3 nucleotides read TGTGCCAGCAGCCAAGATAAAAGAAGCTCTGGAAACACCATATATTTT. Residues: CASSQDKRSSGNTIYF.

The rearrangement uses TRBV28 and TRBJ1-6; 7 bases match TRBD1. This CDR3 has 15 residues. V lost 2 bases, J lost 6 bases, and 4 bases stayed unmatched. CDR1 is MDHEN and CDR2 is SYDVKM in the germline V gene. The DNA for the CDR3 is TGTGCCAGCAGTTTACCAGGGGGACTTAATTCACCCCTCCACTTT. Its translation: CASSLPGGLNSPLHF.

The chain recombines TRBV5-1 with TRBJ2-7, with 7 bases identical to TRBD1. CDR3 length: 13 amino acids. V lost 4 bases to trimming and J lost 6 bases; unmatched junction nucleotides: 7. Germline V gene data show CDR1 as SGHRS and CDR2 as YFSETQ. The CDR3 sequence: CASSLGTASEQYF. CDR3 DNA sequence: TGCGCCAGCAGCCTGGGGACAGCGAGCGAGCAGTACTTC. The full variable domain, rest sourced from reference TRBV5-1 and TRBJ2-7, is KAGVTQTPRYLIKTRGQQVTLSCSPISGHRSVSWYQQTPGQGLQFLFEYFSETQRNKGNFPGRFSGRQFSNSRSEMNVSTLELGDSALYLCASSLGTASEQYFGPGTRLTVT.

The CDR3 sequence: CASSRTGGGGGSGLIGYTF. The CDR3 DNA reads TGTGCCAGCTCCCGGACAGGGGGAGGTGGTGGCTCTGGTTTGATCGGCTACACCTTC. V and J are TRBV18 and TRBJ1-2, with 10 bases aligning to TRBD1. The germline gives CDR1 KGHSH, CDR2 LQKENI. Trimming cost V 6 bases and J 8 bases; bases outside gene matches: 24. This CDR3 region has 19 residues. The entire variable domain, with the rest obtained from reference TRBV18 and TRBJ1-2, is as follows: NAGVMQNPRHLVRRRGQEARLRCSPMKGHSHVYWYRQLPEEGLKFMVYLQKENIIDESGMPKERFSAEFPKEGPSILRIQQVVRGDSAAYFCASSRTGGGGGSGLIGYTFGSGTRLTVV.

The genes are TRBV9 and TRBJ2-7; D is tentatively TRBD1 or TRBD2 (5 bases each). V was shortened by 0 bases and J by 0 bases, with 13 bases between the two germline ends. In germline, CDR1 is SGDLS, CDR2 YYNGEE. This CDR3 spans 16 amino acids. CDR3: CASSVGGTVSSYEQYF. The CDR3 nucleotides are TGTGCCAGCAGCGTAGGTGGGACGGTAAGCTCCTACGAGCAGTACTTC.

The chain employs TRBV30 and TRBJ1-2; D remains ambiguous. Trimming pared 2 bases from V and 5 bases from J, leaving 12 bases between. The CDR3 is made up of 13 amino acids. CDR1 and CDR2 from the germline V gene are GTSNPN and SVGIG (reference sequence). The chain's CDR3 is CAWSSESHYGYTF. CDR3 DNA: TGTGCCTGGAGTTCCGAGAGTCATTATGGCTACACCTTC.

The chain joins TRBV29-1 to TRBJ1-1; TRBD1 matches 7 bases. Germline V CDR1 and CDR2: SQVTM, ANQGSEA. The CDR3 totals 13 residues. J was trimmed by 4 bases and V by 7 bases; bases with no gene match: 9. The CDR3 DNA reads as TGCAGCGGTGCCGGGACAGACACCACTGAAGCTTTCTTT. This translates into CSGAGTDTTEAFF.

The chain has TRBV2 and TRBJ2-1, with D perhaps TRBD1 (5 bases). With 3 bases removed from V and 8 bases from J, the gap between germline ends came to 17 bases. This CDR3 region has 15 residues. The V gene's germline CDR1 is SNHLY and CDR2 FYNNEI. CDR3 in amino acids: CASSERGQFFDEQFF. The CDR3 DNA is TGTGCCAGCAGTGAGAGAGGACAATTCTTCGATGAGCAGTTCTTC.